This entry lists 9 T cell receptor beta chains sequenced from one sample in a study of T cells expressing NK-cell markers (dated by TCRdb to the early 2020s). To prepare the library, 5' RACE was applied. Sequenced using an Illumina HiSeq 2000. With the reads reprocessed by TCRdb, a single entry stands for each CDR3 protein sequence and no DNA is reported. This sample's table contains approximately 550,000 distinct CDR3 sequences. The ten largest clones take up approximately 4% of the sample. The source material was blood T cells: a sorted CD56 or NKG2C T cell subset, CD4+ or CD8+ T cells, or bulk PBMC T cells (not recorded which). The source is a man aged 18 to 29 in good health. Donor details come from another sample of the same person, matched by shared clones.

This chain uses TRBV25-1 with TRBJ2-1. This CDR3 has 17 amino acids. Germline-derived CDR1 and CDR2 are MGHDK and SYGVNS. The CDR3 protein is CASSAPTPGRSYNEQFF.

The chain employs TRBV27 and TRBJ2-7; TCRdb calls TRBD1, which cannot be checked without DNA. This CDR3 comprises 16 residues. Per the germline V gene, CDR1 is MNHEY and CDR2 is SMNVEV (reference sequence). The CDR3 sequence is CASSSPRRASSYEQYF.

This chain links TRBV11-3 with TRBJ2-3. CDR3 length: 13 amino acids. Per germline, CDR1 SGHNT and CDR2 YENEEA. The CDR3 protein is CASSLLYPDTQYF.

J is TRBJ2-5 and V is TRBV14; without DNA, the TCRdb call of TRBD1 cannot be checked. The germline gives CDR1 SGHDN, CDR2 FVKESK. The CDR3 runs to 14 residues. The chain's CDR3 is CASSRDRSQETQYF. Full variable domain (outside the CDR3, taken from reference TRBV14 and TRBJ2-5): EAGVTQFPSHSVIEKGQTVTLRCDPISGHDNLYWYRRVMGKEIKFLLHFVKESKQDESGMPNNRFLAERTGGTYSTLKVQPAELEDSGVYFCASSRDRSQETQYFGPGTRLLVL.

This rearrangement joins TRBV24-1 to TRBJ2-5; checking the TCRdb D call of TRBD2 is not possible without DNA. The CDR3 has 16 amino acids. Germline loops: CDR1 KGHDR, CDR2 SFDVKD. The CDR3 spells CATSGQTSGSQETQYF.

The chain carries TRBV6-5 and TRBJ2-2; TCRdb designates TRBD2, a call that cannot be tested without DNA. Germline lookup yields CDR1 MNHEY and CDR2 SVGAGI. This CDR3 spans 15 amino acids. The CDR3 is CASSHRLAGARELFF.

The CDR3 here is CAIRSGTDTQYF. The J gene is TRBJ2-3, the V gene TRBV10-3. This CDR3 contains 12 residues. The germline CDR1 and CDR2 sequences are ENHRY and SYGVKD.

The gene calls are TRBV11-2 and TRBJ2-7; the D gene TCRdb calls, TRBD1, cannot be checked with no DNA. The CDR3 covers 16 residues. From germline, CDR1 is SGHAT and CDR2 FQNNGV. CDR3 loop: CASSPVFRDRVYEQYF.

This sequence joins TRBV6-5 and TRBJ1-4; the D call from TCRdb, TRBD1, cannot be confirmed without DNA. The CDR3 is made up of 14 amino acids. The germline CDR1 and CDR2 sequences are MNHEY and SVGAGI. This chain's CDR3 is CASSWDRGVEKLFF.